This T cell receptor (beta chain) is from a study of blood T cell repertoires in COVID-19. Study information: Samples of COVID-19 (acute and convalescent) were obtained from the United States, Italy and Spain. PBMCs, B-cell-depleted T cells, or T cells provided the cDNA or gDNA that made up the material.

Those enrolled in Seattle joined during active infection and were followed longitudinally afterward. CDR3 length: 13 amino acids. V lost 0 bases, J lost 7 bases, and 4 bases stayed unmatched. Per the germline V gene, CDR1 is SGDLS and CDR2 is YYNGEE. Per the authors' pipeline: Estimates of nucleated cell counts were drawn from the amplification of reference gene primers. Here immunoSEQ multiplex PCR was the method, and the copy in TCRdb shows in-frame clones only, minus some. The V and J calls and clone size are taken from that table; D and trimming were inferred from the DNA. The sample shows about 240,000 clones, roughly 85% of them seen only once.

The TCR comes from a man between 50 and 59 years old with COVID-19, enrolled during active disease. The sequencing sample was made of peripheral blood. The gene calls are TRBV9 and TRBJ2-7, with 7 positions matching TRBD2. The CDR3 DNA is TGTGCCAGCAGCGTAGAGCGGGGAGGTGAGCAGTACTTC. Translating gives CASSVERGGEQYF.